A single sample is the source of the 27 T cell receptor beta chains below, sequenced in a study of blood T cells in healthy people across ages. Primers used in a second PCR of roughly 6 to 11 cycles were a sample-barcoded 5' primer and a J-beta primer mix. MiXCR, applied by TCRdb to the 5' RACE reads, yields one record per CDR3 protein. The sample has over 600,000 distinct CDR3 sequences, 45% to 70% seen once; the top ten hold under 30%. Sequencing was carried out using blood. The receptors were gathered from a man aged 40-55 years in good health.

This clonotype showed up just a few times. V is TRBV6-5 and J is TRBJ1-2; D uncertain. Trimming took off 6 bases at V and 8 bases at J, with 13 bases between the two ends. The CDR3 runs 12 residues. Germline lookup yields CDR1 MNHEY and CDR2 SVGAGI. The CDR3 bases are TGTGCCAGCAGCCTCGACGATATCGGCTACACCTTC. It is translated as CASSLDDIGYTF.

The chain combines TRBV20-1 with TRBJ2-7; TRBD2 matches at 8 bases. Germline V CDR1 and CDR2: DFQATT, SNEGSKA (reference sequence). This CDR3 region has 15 residues. Germline trimming cut 2 bases from V and 4 bases from J; bases unmatched to any gene: 10. The CDR3 spells CSARNTSGVSYEQYF. CDR3 nucleotide sequence: TGCAGTGCTAGAAATACTAGCGGAGTGTCGTACGAGCAGTACTTC.

The chain is built from TRBV4-1 and TRBJ1-5; D is uncertain. The V and J ends lost 0 bases and 3 bases respectively, with 15 bases between them. Germline-derived CDR1 and CDR2 are MGHRA and YSYEKL. This CDR3 is built from 17 residues. The CDR3 DNA follows: TGCGCCAGCAGCCAAGACGGGATGGGTATGGACAATCAGCCCCAGCATTTT. As protein: CASSQDGMGMDNQPQHF.

The genes are TRBV6-7 and TRBJ2-7; 9 bases align to TRBD2. TRBV6-7 is marked as an open reading frame, function uncertain. The CDR3 is 17 amino acids. Trimming took 0 bases from V and 4 from J; bases not matched to a gene: 10. The CDR3 here is CASSYSWSSGRMYEQYF. The CDR3 DNA is TGTGCCAGCAGTTACTCTTGGTCGAGCGGGAGGATGTACGAGCAGTACTTC.

This chain uses TRBV27 with TRBJ2-1; 12 nucleotides agree with TRBD2. V dropped 3 bases and J dropped 2; count of bases not matched to a gene: 17. Germline V gene lookup returns CDR1 MNHEY and CDR2 SMNVEV (reference sequence). The CDR3 has 21 residues. The CDR3 here is CASSFIGLAGNSLFAYNEQFF. In DNA, the CDR3 is TGTGCCAGCAGTTTTATCGGACTAGCGGGAAACTCTCTCTTCGCCTACAATGAGCAGTTCTTC.

The V gene is TRBV6-5, the J gene TRBJ2-3, with a weak D call TRBD2 (5 bases). This CDR3 spans 15 amino acids. Germline V gene data show CDR1 as MNHEY and CDR2 as SVGAGI. V was trimmed by 6 bases and J by 4 bases, leaving 17 bases between them. The CDR3, as DNA: TGTGCCAGCAGACCACTAGGAGGTAGCGCAGATACGCAGTATTTT. Protein sequence: CASRPLGGSADTQYF.

This chain links TRBV28 with TRBJ1-4; D might be TRBD1 (5 bases). The V end was cut by 1 base, the J end by 7 bases, with 13 bases between. This CDR3 spans 15 amino acids. Germline CDR1 and CDR2: MDHEN and SYDVKM. CDR3 in amino acids: CASSLSAGGTEKLFF. CDR3 DNA: TGTGCCAGCAGTTTATCGGCGGGGGGTACTGAAAAACTGTTTTTT.

The chain couples TRBV5-1 to TRBJ1-2; D gene ambiguous. Trimming left V 5 bases short and J 6 bases short, with 11 bases between. Germline CDR1 and CDR2: SGHRS and YFSETQ. This CDR3 region has 12 residues. CDR3 residues: CASRLDTDGYTF. CDR3 DNA sequence: TGCGCCAGCAGGCTAGACACGGATGGCTACACCTTC. The full variable domain, its missing parts supplied by reference TRBV5-1 and TRBJ1-2, is KAGVTQTPRYLIKTRGQQVTLSCSPISGHRSVSWYQQTPGQGLQFLFEYFSETQRNKGNFPGRFSGRQFSNSRSEMNVSTLELGDSALYLCASRLDTDGYTFGSGTRLTVV.

The chain links TRBV28 to TRBJ2-5; no firm D call. Trimming pared 8 bases from V and 0 bases from J, leaving 10 bases between. The CDR3 has 13 residues. CDR1 is MDHEN and CDR2 is SYDVKM in the germline V gene. The CDR3 is CASLNSYQETQYF. The CDR3 DNA is TGTGCCAGCTTGAACAGTTACCAAGAGACCCAGTACTTC.

This clonotype was seen only a few times. The rearrangement links TRBV20-1 to TRBJ2-1, with D unclear. V was shortened by 1 base and J by 1 base, with 5 bases between the two germline ends. This CDR3 region has 13 residues. The germline V gene encodes CDR1 DFQATT and CDR2 SNEGSKA (reference sequence). Here the CDR3 DNA reads TGCAGTGCTAGAGGGTTGTCCTACAATGAGCAGTTCTTC. This translates into CSARGLSYNEQFF.

The V call is TRBV5-1, the J call TRBJ1-2, with TRBD1 matching over 8 bases. The germline CDR1 and CDR2 sequences are SGHRS and YFSETQ. The ends lost 4 bases at V and 4 bases at J; junction bases unmatched: 12. This CDR3 is 16 amino acids long. The CDR3 loop is CASSPLRDRPRYGYTF. DNA of the CDR3: TGCGCCAGCAGCCCCCTCCGGGACAGGCCTCGCTATGGCTACACCTTC.

The chain combines TRBV12-3 or TRBV12-4 with TRBJ2-2; 9 nucleotides align to TRBD1. V gave up 4 bases and J gave up 1 base; unmatched junction bases: 4. This CDR3 contains 16 residues. This CDR3 reads CASSSNRGRNTGELFF. DNA of the CDR3: TGTGCCAGCAGTTCGAACAGGGGGCGGAACACCGGGGAGCTGTTTTTT.

The rearrangement uses TRBV4-2 and TRBJ1-1; D not certain. The V end was cut by 4 bases, the J end by 5 bases, with 14 bases between. The CDR3 is made up of 14 amino acids. Germline-derived CDR1 and CDR2 are LGHNA and YNFKEQ. In DNA form, the CDR3 reads TGTGCCAGCAGCCCACACGGCGGGGAGACTGAAGCTTTCTTT. It encodes CASSPHGGETEAFF.

This chain links TRBV4-2 with TRBJ2-5; TRBD2 aligns across 11 bases. The V gene's germline CDR1 is LGHNA and CDR2 YNFKEQ. The CDR3 length is 16 residues. V trimming: 5 bases; J trimming: 1 base; junction bases outside the gene matches: 6. In DNA form, the CDR3 reads TGTGCCAGCAGCTCAATAGCGGGGGGGCTCCAAGAGACCCAGTACTTC. Encoded protein: CASSSIAGGLQETQYF.

This clonotype was seen ten or more times. J is TRBJ2-3 and V is TRBV25-1; 8 nucleotides line up with TRBD1. After removal of 3 bases from V and 4 bases from J, the junction contained 9 bases not matched to a gene. The CDR3 covers 16 residues. CDR1 and CDR2 (germline): MGHDK, SYGVNS. The DNA for the CDR3 is TGTGCCAGCAGTGATCAGACAGGGGTGGTGGCAGATACGCAGTATTTT. It encodes CASSDQTGVVADTQYF.

This clonotype came up once. At one end, the junction sequence differs from germline, possibly due to a read error. The chain uses TRBV5-1 and TRBJ2-2, with a possible D match to TRBD1 (5 bases). The germline V gene encodes CDR1 SGHRS and CDR2 YFSETQ. The CDR3 length is 15 residues. The CDR3 sequence is CASELFGQNTGELFF. The CDR3 nucleotides read TGCGCCAGCGAGCTGTTTGGACAAAACACTGGGGAGCTGTTTTTT.

This clonotype came up a few times. The chain has TRBV6-2 or TRBV6-3 and TRBJ2-7; 7 bases fit TRBD1. The CDR3 loop spans 15 amino acids. J gave up 4 bases and V 8 bases, and 14 bases lay outside the gene matches. Per the germline V gene, CDR1 is MNHEY and CDR2 is SVGEGT. The CDR3 nucleotides are TGTGCCAGCGGAACCATAAAGGGGGCGTGGTACGAGCAGTACTTC. Amino acids: CASGTIKGAWYEQYF.

V usage is TRBV6-4 and J usage is TRBJ2-5; TRBD1 might be the D (6 bases). The J call is doubtful: the DNA matches TRBJ2-7 better. The CDR3 runs to 12 residues. Germline values: CDR1 MRHNA, CDR2 SNTAGT. The CDR3: CARDTGICEQYF. The CDR3 DNA follows: TGTGCCAGAGATACAGGGATTTGCGAGCAGTACTTC.

This chain uses TRBV24-1 with TRBJ2-1; 7 bases align to TRBD1. The CDR3 spans 16 residues. The germline CDR1 and CDR2 sequences are KGHDR and SFDVKD. The ends lost 3 bases at V and 10 bases at J; junction bases unmatched: 14. This CDR3 is CATSDKYRGTTGEQFF. The CDR3 DNA is TGTGCCACCAGTGATAAATACAGGGGAACCACGGGGGAGCAGTTCTTC.

This sequence joins TRBV25-1 and TRBJ2-7; 12 bases map to TRBD1. The CDR3 sequence is 15 residues long. Germline CDR1 MGHDK, CDR2 SYGVNS. Written as DNA, the CDR3 is TGTGTAGGGACAGGGGGCGATAAGGGCTCCTACGAGCAGTACTTC. Encoded protein: CVGTGGDKGSYEQYF.

V usage is TRBV15 and J usage is TRBJ1-5, with 9 positions matching TRBD1. Trimming at V came to 5 bases and at J to 3 bases, leaving 8 bases not matched to a gene. The V gene's germline CDR1 is LNHNV and CDR2 YYDKDF (reference sequence). The CDR3 runs 16 residues. DNA of the CDR3: TGTGCCACCAGCGGGGCGGGACAGGGATACAATCAGCCCCAGCATTTT. Translation gives CATSGAGQGYNQPQHF.

This chain uses TRBV7-9 with TRBJ2-4; the D is unclear. The DNA matches TRBJ2-7 better at its end, which makes the J call doubtful. This CDR3 has 13 residues. CDR1 SEHNR and CDR2 FQNEAQ come from the germline V gene (reference sequence). The CDR3 loop is CASSLARVYEQYF. The CDR3 DNA reads TGTGCCAGCAGCTTAGCAAGGGTGTACGAGCAGTACTTC.

The J gene is TRBJ1-5, the V gene TRBV10-3; D gene uncertain. CDR1 is ENHRY and CDR2 is SYGVKD in the germline V gene. The V and J ends lost 2 bases and 1 base respectively, with 9 bases between them. The CDR3 runs to 15 residues. This CDR3 reads CAISEAKGSNQPQHF. The DNA for the CDR3 is TGTGCCATCAGTGAGGCGAAGGGCAGCAATCAGCCCCAGCATTTT.

This clonotype was seen many times. This rearrangement joins TRBV3-1 to TRBJ1-2; unclear D gene. CDR1 and CDR2 from the germline V gene are LGHDT and YNNKEL (reference sequence). The CDR3 is 12 amino acids. The germline V and J ends were trimmed by 3 bases and 5 bases, with 7 bases remaining between them. The CDR3 sequence is CASSQVNYGYTF. CDR3 nucleotides: TGTGCCAGCAGCCAGGTGAATTATGGCTACACCTTC.

The chain carries TRBV24-1 and TRBJ2-1, with 10 bases aligning to TRBD2. The germline V gene has CDR1 KGHDR and CDR2 SFDVKD. V lost 0 bases, J lost 12 bases, and 1 base stayed unmatched. The CDR3 contains 13 residues. The CDR3, as DNA: TGTGCCACCAGTGATTTGACTAGCGGGATGCAGTTCTTC. Amino acids: CATSDLTSGMQFF.

The gene calls are TRBV9 and TRBJ2-7; D could derive from TRBD1 or TRBD2 (5 bases each). Germline CDR1 SGDLS, CDR2 YYNGEE. There are 15 residues in the CDR3. Trimming pared 4 bases from V and 7 bases from J, leaving 21 bases between. Written as DNA, the CDR3 is TGTGCCAGCAGCCGCCCCTCGACTGGGGGTAATGAGCAGTACTTC. Encoded protein: CASSRPSTGGNEQYF.

The rearrangement uses TRBV5-4 and TRBJ2-3; D possibly corresponds to TRBD2 (5 bases). The V end lost 5 bases, the J end lost 4 bases, and 14 bases lay between the germline ends. Looked up from germline, CDR1 is SGHNT and CDR2 is YYREEE (reference sequence). CDR3 length equals 14 residues. CDR3 bases: TGTGCCAGCAGTTTTCCGGGAAGCGCAGATACGCAGTATTTT. Its protein product is CASSFPGSADTQYF. The complete variable domain, with remaining parts taken from reference TRBV5-4 and TRBJ2-3, reads ETGVTQSPTHLIKTRGQQVTLRCSSQSGHNTVSWYQQALGQGPQFIFQYYREEENGRGNFPPRFSGLQFPNYSSELNVNALELDDSALYLCASSFPGSADTQYFGPGTRLTVL.